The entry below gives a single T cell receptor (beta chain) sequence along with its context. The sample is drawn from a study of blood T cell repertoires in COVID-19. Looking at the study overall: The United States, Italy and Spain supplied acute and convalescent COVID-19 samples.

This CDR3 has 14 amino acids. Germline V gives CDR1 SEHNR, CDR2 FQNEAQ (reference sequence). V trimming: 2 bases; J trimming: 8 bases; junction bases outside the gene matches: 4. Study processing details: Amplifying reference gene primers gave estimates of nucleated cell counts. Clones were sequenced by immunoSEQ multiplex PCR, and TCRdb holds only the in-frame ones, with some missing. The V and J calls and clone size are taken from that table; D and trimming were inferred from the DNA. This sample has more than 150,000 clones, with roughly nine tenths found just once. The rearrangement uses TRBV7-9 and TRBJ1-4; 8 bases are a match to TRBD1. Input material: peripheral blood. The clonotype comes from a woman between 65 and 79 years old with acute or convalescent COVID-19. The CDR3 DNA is TGTGCCAGCAGCTTATCAGGGGGCTACGAAAAACTGTTTTTT. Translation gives CASSLSGGYEKLFF.